This T cell receptor beta chain was sequenced during a study of T cells after yellow fever vaccination. Germline values: CDR1 SNHLY, CDR2 FYNNEI. V gave up 6 bases and J gave up 7 bases; unmatched junction bases: 9. CDR3 length: 14 amino acids. MiXCR, run by TCRdb on the 5' RACE reads, gives a single entry per CDR3 protein. The sample carries a few hundred thousand distinct CDR3 sequences, about a fifth recorded once. This clonotype has a handful of counts. The source was PBMCs, collected 15 days after the yellow fever booster vaccination. This TCR was recovered from a man under 40 who received the YFV17D yellow fever vaccine. This sequence joins TRBV2 and TRBJ2-7, with 10 nucleotides matching TRBD2. The CDR3 here is CASRALAGVGEQYF. The CDR3 DNA reads TGTGCCAGCAGGGCTCTAGCGGGAGTCGGTGAGCAGTACTTC.